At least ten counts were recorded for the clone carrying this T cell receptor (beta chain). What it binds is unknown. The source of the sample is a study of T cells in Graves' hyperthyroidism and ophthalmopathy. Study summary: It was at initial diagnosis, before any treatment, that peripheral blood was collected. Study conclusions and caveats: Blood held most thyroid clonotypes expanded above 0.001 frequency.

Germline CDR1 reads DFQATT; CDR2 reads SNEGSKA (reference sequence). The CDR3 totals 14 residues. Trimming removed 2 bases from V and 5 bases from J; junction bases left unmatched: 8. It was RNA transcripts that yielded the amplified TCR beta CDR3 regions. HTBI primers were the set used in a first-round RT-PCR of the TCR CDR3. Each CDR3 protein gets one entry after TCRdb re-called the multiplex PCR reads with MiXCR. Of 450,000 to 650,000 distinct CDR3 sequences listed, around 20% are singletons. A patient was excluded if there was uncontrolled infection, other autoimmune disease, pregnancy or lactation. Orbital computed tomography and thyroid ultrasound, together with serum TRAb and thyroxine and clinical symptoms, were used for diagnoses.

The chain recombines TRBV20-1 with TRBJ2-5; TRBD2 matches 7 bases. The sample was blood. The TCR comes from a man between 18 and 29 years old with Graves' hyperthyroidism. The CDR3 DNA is TGCAGTGCTAGACCGGGAGGCCTGGTTGAGACCCAGTACTTC. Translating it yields CSARPGGLVETQYF.